This TCR beta chain was retrieved from a study of blood T cell repertoires in COVID-19. Whole-study context: Whether acute or convalescent, the COVID-19 samples came from the United States, Italy and Spain. PBMCs, B-cell-depleted T cells, or T cells were the source of the cDNA or gDNA that made up the material.

The CDR3 spans 13 residues. The germline gives CDR1 SQVTM, CDR2 ANQGSEA. Trimming cost V 5 bases and J 2 bases, with 12 bases left between them. Original analysis: Using reference gene primer amplification, nucleated cell counts were estimated. Libraries were prepared by immunoSEQ multiplex PCR; TCRdb keeps only in-frame clonotypes and omits some of them. V, J and clone size were drawn from that table, and D and trimming were deduced from the DNA. The table has some 200,000 clones, approximately 82% seen once. This clone was picked up one time. Sequences were obtained from peripheral blood. This clonotype originated in a human donor with acute or convalescent COVID-19. The donor label of this sample is uncertain. The rearrangement joins TRBV29-1 to TRBJ1-1; TRBD1 is a possible D gene (6 bases). The CDR3 DNA sequence: TGCAGCGTTCCTGGACAGATAAACACTGAAGCTTTCTTT. This gives the protein CSVPGQINTEAFF. The whole variable domain, filled in from reference TRBV29-1 and TRBJ1-1, reads SAVISQKPSRDICQRGTSLTIQCQVDSQVTMMFWYRQQPGQSLTLIATANQGSEATYESGFVIDKFPISRPNLTFSTLTVSNMSPEDSSIYLCSVPGQINTEAFFGQGTRLTVV.